These T cell receptor beta chains were read from a single sample in a study of blood T cell repertoires in COVID-19. The protocol was immunoSEQ multiplex PCR, while the TCRdb copy is restricted to in-frame clones and leaves out a portion. The sample shows approximately 450,000 clones, 75% to 90% of them seen only once. Sequenced material: PBMCs or T cells enriched from blood (not recorded which). Receptor source: a man in his thirties or forties who had recovered from COVID-19. CDR3s include the opening cysteine and the closing phenylalanine or tryptophan. The D gene is left open where the match is weak. Clone sizes are given selectively: once, few, many, or a class where the clone is expanded.

J,V,D,size,DNA,CDR3
TRBJ1-2,TRBV7-9,-,-,TGTGCCAGCAGCTTAGCGGCCAGTTCTAACTATGGCTACACCTTC,CASSLAASSNYGYTF
TRBJ1-4,TRBV30,-,-,TGTGCCTGGAGTGTAGTGGGGGCAGGGAAGACTGAAAAACTGTTTTTT,CAWSVVGAGKTEKLFF
TRBJ2-2,TRBV19,-,-,TGTGCCAGTCGTTCTATGTTCCGGAACACCGGGGAGCTGTTTTTT,CASRSMFRNTGELFF
TRBJ1-5,TRBV30,-,-,TGTGCCTGGACTCCGGGGGGGGCCCAGCCCCAGCATTTT,CAWTPGGAQPQHF
TRBJ2-7,TRBV7-9,TRBD1,-,TGTGCCAGCAGCTGGGGACAGGGTGGAGGTTACTACGAGCAGTACTTC,CASSWGQGGGYYEQYF
TRBJ2-4,TRBV28,-,-,TGTGCCAGCAGTCTCAACAGGGAGCGCGTCAAAAACATTCAGTACTTC,CASSLNRERVKNIQYF
TRBJ1-1,TRBV3-1/TRBV3-2,-,-,TGTGCCAGCAGCCACAGGGAGGCAGCTTTCTTT,CASSHREAAFF
TRBJ2-1,TRBV29-1,-,-,TGCAGCGTTGAAGTCCTGAATGAGCAGTTCTTC,CSVEVLNEQFF
TRBJ2-5,TRBV5-1,-,-,TGCGCCAGCAGCTTGCCAGGGGCCTCTTCACAAGAGACCCAGTACTTC,CASSLPGASSQETQYF
TRBJ2-5,TRBV6-2/TRBV6-3,TRBD2,-,TGTGCCAGCAGCCAACCGGGACTAGCGGGAGATAAAGAGACCCAGTACTTC,CASSQPGLAGDKETQYF
TRBJ2-1,TRBV10-1,TRBD1,-,TGCGCCAGCAGTAAAGGACAGGGGGTCTACAATGAGCAGTTCTTC,CASSKGQGVYNEQFF
TRBJ1-3,TRBV5-8,TRBD1,-,TGTGCCAGCAGCAGGACAGGGGCTGGAAACACCATATATTTT,CASSRTGAGNTIYF
TRBJ2-1,TRBV10-1,TRBD2,-,TGCGCCAGCAGCGCCGGGACTAGCGGGAGTTACAATGAGCAGTTCTTC,CASSAGTSGSYNEQFF
TRBJ2-2,TRBV7-2,TRBD2,-,TGTGCCAGCAGCGCACTAGCGGGTGACACCGGGGAGCTGTTTTTT,CASSALAGDTGELFF
TRBJ2-1,TRBV18,TRBD2,-,TGTGCCAGCTCACCAGACCCGGGCGGGAGAATCTACAATGAGCAGTTCTTC,CASSPDPGGRIYNEQFF
TRBJ2-3,TRBV27,-,-,TGTGCCAGCAGTTATCGCCGAGCGACAGATACGCAGTATTTT,CASSYRRATDTQYF
TRBJ1-5,TRBV7-9,-,-,TGTGCCAGCAGCTTAGGTCGGCAGGGGCTAGAGCCCCAGCATTTT,CASSLGRQGLEPQHF
TRBJ2-7,TRBV29-1,-,once,TGCAGCGTAGACCAGGATGGGGGGTACGAGCAGTACTTC,CSVDQDGGYEQYF
TRBJ1-1,TRBV2,-,-,TGTGCCAGCAGTGTCATCGGGACACAGAACACTGAAGCTTTCTTT,CASSVIGTQNTEAFF
TRBJ1-2,TRBV27,-,-,TGTGCCAGCAGTTTATCAGGTGGTGGAGGCTATGGCTACACCTTC,CASSLSGGGGYGYTF
TRBJ2-3,TRBV30,-,-,TGTGCCTGGAGCTCGAGCACAGATACGCAGTATTTT,CAWSSSTDTQYF
TRBJ1-3,TRBV28,-,-,TGTGCCAGCAGTTCCCCTGGGGGGGGCTCTGGAAACACCATATATTTT,CASSSPGGGSGNTIYF
TRBJ1-1,TRBV16,-,few,TGTGCCAGCAGCCAATTCCTAGGATCTGAAGCTTTCTTT,CASSQFLGSEAFF
TRBJ1-5,TRBV5-1,-,-,TGCGCCAGCAGCCCCTCGGGGGAGTACCTTCAGCCCCAGCATTTT,CASSPSGEYLQPQHF
TRBJ1-2,TRBV28,-,-,TGTGCCAGCAGACTCCCGGTGGGGCAGGGAAATAATGGCTACACCTTC,CASRLPVGQGNNGYTF
TRBJ2-5,TRBV1,-,-,TGCACCAGCAGCGTCCCGGGACTAGCGGGAGTAAAAGAGACCCAGTACTTC,CTSSVPGLAGVKETQYF
TRBJ1-1,TRBV7-2,-,-,TGTGCCAGCAGCTTAGCAGGGGGAAGGGGAGCTTTCTTT,CASSLAGGRGAFF
TRBJ1-3,TRBV14,-,-,TGTGCCAGCAGCCCCCTCGGGAACACCATATATTTT,CASSPLGNTIYF
TRBJ2-1,TRBV7-2,-,once,TGTGCCAGCAGTCCATCTGCCAGCTCCTACAATGAGCAGTTCTTC,CASSPSASSYNEQFF
TRBJ2-7,TRBV10-3,TRBD1,-,TGTGCCATCAACCCTACAGGGGGCGGGAACGAGCAGTACTTC,CAINPTGGGNEQYF
TRBJ1-1,TRBV28,-,-,TGTGCCAGCACAAAACAGATGAACACTGAAGCTTTCTTT,CASTKQMNTEAFF
TRBJ1-1,TRBV18,-,once,TGTGCCAGCTCACCAGAGCAGGGCACTGAAGCTTTCTTT,CASSPEQGTEAFF
TRBJ1-3,TRBV2,TRBD1,-,TGTGCCAGCAGAGACAGGGCGTTTAAGTTTGATTTT,CASRDRAFKFDF
TRBJ2-5,TRBV19,TRBD1,few,TGTGCCAGTAGAGAGACAGGGATTGGGGAGACCCAGTACTTC,CASRETGIGETQYF
TRBJ1-2,TRBV12-3/TRBV12-4,-,few,TGTGCCAGCAGTTTACAGTTCTATGGCTACACCTTC,CASSLQFYGYTF
TRBJ2-2,TRBV4-1,TRBD2,-,TGCGCCAGCAGCCAAGCGGTCGTAAGGGAGGGAGCCGGGGAGCTGTTTTTT,CASSQAVVREGAGELFF
TRBJ1-1,TRBV25-1,TRBD1,-,TGTGCCAGCTTACAGGGGGCGAACACTGAAGCTTTCTTT,CASLQGANTEAFF
TRBJ1-5,TRBV28,-,-,TGTGCCAGCAGTTTACCGGACATTAGCAATCAGCCCCAGCATTTT,CASSLPDISNQPQHF
TRBJ1-3,TRBV25-1,-,-,TGTGCCTCGAGCTCTGGAAACACCATATATTTT,CASSSGNTIYF
TRBJ2-3,TRBV29-1,TRBD2,few,TGCAGCGTTGAAGTAGCGGGAAAGGATGGTACGCAGTATTTT,CSVEVAGKDGTQYF
TRBJ2-5,TRBV2,-,-,TGTGCCAGCAGTGAAGGGCCGACGGGGACCCAGTACTTC,CASSEGPTGTQYF